The source of this T cell receptor (beta chain) is a study of control samples from healthy donors and cancer patients. Only in-frame clones appear in the TCRdb table, and some are missing; sequencing was by immunoSEQ multiplex PCR. The sample has fewer than 300,000 clones; around 80% are singletons. V lost 5 bases to trimming and J lost 0 bases, with 14 bases between them. Germline loops: CDR1 SNHLY, CDR2 FYNNEI. The CDR3 covers 16 residues. V usage is TRBV2 and J usage is TRBJ2-4, with a possible D match to TRBD1 (5 bases). The material sequenced was PBMCs. This TCR derives from a woman aged 55-70 years with lung cancer. CDR3 sequence: CASSKDSNVAKNIQYF. CDR3 DNA sequence: TGTGCCAGCAGTAAAGACAGTAACGTAGCCAAAAACATTCAGTACTTC.